A single T cell receptor (beta chain) is shown here with its context. The clone's antigen remains unknown. Qualities for individual bases were not recorded, and no much larger clone is one base off. Donors were 40 or so systemically healthy Caucasian individuals from Russia aged roughly 6 to 100 years. Each donor gave 8 to 10 milliliters of peripheral blood, collected into EDTA-treated Vacutainer tubes. Ficoll-Paque density-gradient centrifugation was used to isolate PBMCs, with at least 7 million per sample. Trizol reagent was used to extract total RNA from PBMCs, with at least 5.5 micrograms per sample. The percentages of naive CD45RAhigh/CD27high T cells were determined by flow cytometry on a PBMC aliquot from every donor. The source of the sample is a study of blood T cells in healthy people across ages (dated by TCRdb to 2015 to 2017). Regarding the study in general: In model experiments, template switching captured about one uniquely barcoded TCR beta cDNA molecule for every two T cells. To track age-related changes in TCR beta repertoire diversity, the study relied on deep sequencing normalized with unique cDNA molecular identifiers. The donors were divided into four age groups: young (average roughly 17 years), middle-aged (roughly 40), aged (under 70) and long-lived (roughly 82). Using the same blood draw, the study looked at two additional independent replicas of 1 million unique cDNA reads for two donors, one aged 18 to 30 and the other aged 80 or older. Points the paper makes about the study in general: Since profiling was done on bulk unsorted PBMCs, naive and antigen-experienced compartments could not be conclusively compared. Observed TCR beta diversity per million T cells fell roughly linearly with age, and a significant reduction was already apparent by age around 40. Compared with the aged group, the long-lived group had more naive CD4+ T cells, fewer expanded clones and increased TCR diversity, a pattern suggesting age selection. Because the CMV infection status of the donors was unknown, age-related changes in expanded clonotypes may potentially have been confounded. There was a strong correlation between observed TCR beta diversity and the percentage of naive T cells measured by flow cytometry. Total diversity estimates from one million sequenced T cells were considered lower bounds and underestimates.

The CDR3 measures 16 amino acids from cysteine to phenylalanine. Solely the CDR3 DNA is kept, with 48 bases framed from the first base. The method behind the library was 5' RACE. The sequencer was an Illumina HiSeq 2500. A second PCR of about 6 to 12 cycles was run with a J-beta primer mix and a sample-barcoded 5' primer. A template-switch 5' adaptor carrying 12 random nucleotides introduced a unique molecular identifier onto each TCR beta cDNA molecule. At least 3 million CDR3-containing paired-end reads were obtained from each sample. First-strand cDNA synthesis was performed from all RNA using the Mint cDNA synthesis kit, with priming by a TRBC-specific oligonucleotide. All cDNA was treated with uracil-DNA glycosylase and then went through a first 18-cycle PCR with the universal primers M1SS and BC2_uni_R. Per the source publication's procedure: Each sample was normalized by randomly selecting 1 million high-quality reads, each carrying a distinct molecular identifier. Reads sharing molecular identifiers were discarded rather than binned into consensus sequences. CDR3 identification, clonotype clustering and error correction used MiTCR with a Q25 quality threshold and the strictest error-elimination algorithm. Lower-bound total TCR beta diversity was estimated with a nonparametric unseen species model using Euler transformation. TCRdb reworked the public reads: Q25 trimming with fastp, MiXCR clone assembly, productive beta chains retained. Rows are unified per CDR3 protein, each entry keeping the most common DNA and genes. The V and J calls reflect TCRdb's pipeline rather than the authors' work. The sample includes fewer than 1,200,000 distinct CDR3 sequences, with around 25% observed a single time. The ten largest clones represent approximately 0.7% of the sample.

These data were likewise used in another study, on T cells of mothers and their children. The second study reports: Donors were nine systemically healthy Caucasian individuals: three mothers and their six children. cDNA synthesis used all of the extracted RNA, with 1.5 ug of RNA in each 15 ul reaction. In the second PCR, the M1S primer added sample barcodes and 2-4 random nucleotides. More than 8.5 million TCR beta CDR3 reads were obtained from each mother, and 2.5 million to 3 million reads were obtained from each child. Thymic selection similarly shapes TCR recombination output in related and unrelated pairs, with minor effect from inherited differences. Normalized repertoire overlap was always found to be slightly, but never significantly, higher in related mother-child pairs than in unrelated mother-child pairs. No persistent microchimeric T cell clones were detected, at a sensitivity of roughly 96 clones per million clonotypes. Deep NGS was used in the study to compare the TCR beta repertoires of mothers and children and to look for features that separate related mother-child pairs from unrelated individuals. On average, the children were roughly 12 +/- 4 years old, while the mothers were about 40 +/- 4 years old. Libraries were sequenced on Illumina HiSeq 2000 with 100+100 nt paired-end reads after adapter ligation with NEBNext reagents. To prevent cross-contamination, the mother and child libraries were prepared one month apart and sequenced in separate runs. Each donor had between roughly 450,000 and 2,100,000 distinct TCR beta clonotypes identified. Naive TCR beta clonotypes were estimated from low-frequency clonotypes matched to each donor's FACS-determined naive share, without sorting.

The origin of this receptor is a girl aged 2-10 years in good health. This chain is built from TRBV21-1 and TRBJ2-4; the table calls TRBD1, which could not be checked here. TRBV21-1 is reported as a pseudogene. The sample comprised blood. CDR3 sequence: CASSASGRLAKNIQYF. The sequenced DNA: TGTGCCAGCAGCGCTTCGGGACGGCTAGCCAAAAACATTCAGTACTTC.